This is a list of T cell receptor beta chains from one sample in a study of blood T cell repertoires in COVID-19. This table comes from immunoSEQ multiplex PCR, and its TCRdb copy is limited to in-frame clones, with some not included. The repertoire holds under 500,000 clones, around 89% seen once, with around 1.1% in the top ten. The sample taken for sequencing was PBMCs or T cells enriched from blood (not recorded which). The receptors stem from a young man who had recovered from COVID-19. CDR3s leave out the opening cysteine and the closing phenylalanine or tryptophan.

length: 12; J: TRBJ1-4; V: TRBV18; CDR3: ASSPPDRGEKLF
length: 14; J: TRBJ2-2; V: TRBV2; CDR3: ASSLGLAGDPGELF
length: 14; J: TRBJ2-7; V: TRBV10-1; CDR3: ASSDPGTSGLYEQY
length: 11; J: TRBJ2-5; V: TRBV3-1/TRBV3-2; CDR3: ASRAGGRETQY
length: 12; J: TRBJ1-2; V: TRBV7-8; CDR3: ASSLTGDGYRYT
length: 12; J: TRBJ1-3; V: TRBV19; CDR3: ASSAGTRGNTIY
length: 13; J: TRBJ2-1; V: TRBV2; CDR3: ASLPELGRFGEQF
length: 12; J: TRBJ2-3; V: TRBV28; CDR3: ASRDTAGADTQY
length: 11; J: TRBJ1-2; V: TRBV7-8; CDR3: ASSRTGIYGYT
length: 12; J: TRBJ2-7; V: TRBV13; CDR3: ASSLRSGKDEQY
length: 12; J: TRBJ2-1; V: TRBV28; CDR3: ASSVAGLHNEQF
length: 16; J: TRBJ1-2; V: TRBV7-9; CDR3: ASSPSTGKVGMVYGYT
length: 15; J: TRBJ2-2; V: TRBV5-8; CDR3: ASTRDKAPWNTGELF
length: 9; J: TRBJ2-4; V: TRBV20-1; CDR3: SGKGGDIQY
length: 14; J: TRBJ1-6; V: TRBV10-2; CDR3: ASRAGLSSYNSPLH
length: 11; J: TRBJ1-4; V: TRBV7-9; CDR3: ASSLPGTEKLF
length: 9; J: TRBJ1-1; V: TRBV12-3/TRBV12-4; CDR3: ASSYGTEAF
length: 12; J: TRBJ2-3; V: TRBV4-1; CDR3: ASSRDRGADTQY
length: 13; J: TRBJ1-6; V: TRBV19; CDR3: ASSGLTGGNSPLH
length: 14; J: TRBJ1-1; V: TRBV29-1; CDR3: SAIRDRHTMNTEAF
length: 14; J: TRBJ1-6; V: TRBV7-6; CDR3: ASSGRASGYNSPLH
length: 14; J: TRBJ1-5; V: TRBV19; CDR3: ASRYRGRGGNQPQH
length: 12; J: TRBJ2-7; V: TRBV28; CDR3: ASSTNPTYFEQY
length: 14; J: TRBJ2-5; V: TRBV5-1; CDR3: ASSWRTGNHQETQY
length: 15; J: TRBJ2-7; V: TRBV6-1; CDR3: ASSGGPPGRPSDEQY
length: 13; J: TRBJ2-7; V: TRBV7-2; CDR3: ASSLTGDPRGEQY
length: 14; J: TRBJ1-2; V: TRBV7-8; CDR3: ASSLGSRITNYGYT
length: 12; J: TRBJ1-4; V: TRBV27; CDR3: ASSLFQGFEKLF
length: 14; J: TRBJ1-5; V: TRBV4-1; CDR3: ASSQGVTLSNQPQH
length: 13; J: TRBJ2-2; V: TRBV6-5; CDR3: ASSYSWVEGGELS
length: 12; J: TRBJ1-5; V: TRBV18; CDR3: ASSPPGGNQPQH
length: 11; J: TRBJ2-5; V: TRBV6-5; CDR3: ASRRESQETQY
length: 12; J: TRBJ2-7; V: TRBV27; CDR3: ASSLSMQTYEQY
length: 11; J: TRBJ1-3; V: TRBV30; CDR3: AWSALSGNTIY
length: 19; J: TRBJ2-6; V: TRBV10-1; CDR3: ASNRQGGGRTQFSGANVLT
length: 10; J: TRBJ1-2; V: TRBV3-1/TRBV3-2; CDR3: ASSDRSVYYT
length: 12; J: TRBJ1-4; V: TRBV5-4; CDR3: ASSDGGPTEKLF
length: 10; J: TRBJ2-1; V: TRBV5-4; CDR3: ASSIQGNEQF
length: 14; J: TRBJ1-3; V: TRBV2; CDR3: ASSLRSGASGNTIY
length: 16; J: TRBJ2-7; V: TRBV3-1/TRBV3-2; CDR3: ASSQAGGYGTGVHEQY
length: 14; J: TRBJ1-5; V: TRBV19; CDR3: ASSISGQGSDQPQH
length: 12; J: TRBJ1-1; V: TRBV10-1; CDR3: ASSESGANTEAF
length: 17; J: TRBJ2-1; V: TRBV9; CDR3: ASSVVGLATYKVYNEQF
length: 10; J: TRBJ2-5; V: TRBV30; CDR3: AWSVQGETQY
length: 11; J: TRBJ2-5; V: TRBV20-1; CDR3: SASPRFGETQY
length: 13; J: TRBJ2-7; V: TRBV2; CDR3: ASSAMVPAWAEQY
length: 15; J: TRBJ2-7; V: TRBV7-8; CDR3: ASSLDLPGESSYEQY
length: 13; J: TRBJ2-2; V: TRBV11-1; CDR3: ASSLEQLNTGELF
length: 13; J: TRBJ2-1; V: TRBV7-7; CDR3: ASSLGVEGWNEQF
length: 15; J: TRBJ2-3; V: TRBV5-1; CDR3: ASSSSGLAGVIDTQY
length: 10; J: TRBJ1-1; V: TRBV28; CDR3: ASTMGGTEAF
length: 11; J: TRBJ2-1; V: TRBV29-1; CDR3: SVEDSGKPGRF
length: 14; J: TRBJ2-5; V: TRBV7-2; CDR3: ASSQPTGLAGETQY
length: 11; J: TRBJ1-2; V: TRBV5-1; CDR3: ASSLEYRWGYT
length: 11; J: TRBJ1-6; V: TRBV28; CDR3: ASRRLLDSPLH